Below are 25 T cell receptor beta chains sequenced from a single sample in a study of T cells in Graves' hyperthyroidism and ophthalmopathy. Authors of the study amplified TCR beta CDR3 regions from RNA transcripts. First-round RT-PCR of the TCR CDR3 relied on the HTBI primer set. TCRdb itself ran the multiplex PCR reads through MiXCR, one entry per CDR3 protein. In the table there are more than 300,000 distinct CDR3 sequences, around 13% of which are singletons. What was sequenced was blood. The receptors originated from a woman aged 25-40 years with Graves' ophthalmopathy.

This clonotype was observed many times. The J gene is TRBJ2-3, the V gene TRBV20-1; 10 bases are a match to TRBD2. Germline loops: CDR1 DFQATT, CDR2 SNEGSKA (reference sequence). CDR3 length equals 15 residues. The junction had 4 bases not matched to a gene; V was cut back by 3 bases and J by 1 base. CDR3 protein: CSASSSGGRTDTQYF. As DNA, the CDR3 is TGCAGTGCTAGTTCTAGCGGGGGACGCACAGATACGCAGTATTTT.

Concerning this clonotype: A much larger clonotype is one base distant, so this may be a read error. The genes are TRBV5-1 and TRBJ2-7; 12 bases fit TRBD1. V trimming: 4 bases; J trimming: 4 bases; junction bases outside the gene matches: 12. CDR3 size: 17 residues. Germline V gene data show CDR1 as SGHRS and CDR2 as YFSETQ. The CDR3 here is CASSLLRGDRGPYEQYF. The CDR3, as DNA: TGCGCCAGCAGCCTCCTTCGGGGGGACAGGGGGCCATACGAGCAGTACTTC.

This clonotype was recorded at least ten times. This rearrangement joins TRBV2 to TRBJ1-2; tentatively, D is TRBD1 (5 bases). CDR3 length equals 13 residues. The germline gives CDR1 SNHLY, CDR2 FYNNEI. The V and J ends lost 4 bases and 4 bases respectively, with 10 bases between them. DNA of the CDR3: TGTGCCAGCAGTGGAGACAGCACCTATGGCTACACCTTC. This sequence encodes CASSGDSTYGYTF.

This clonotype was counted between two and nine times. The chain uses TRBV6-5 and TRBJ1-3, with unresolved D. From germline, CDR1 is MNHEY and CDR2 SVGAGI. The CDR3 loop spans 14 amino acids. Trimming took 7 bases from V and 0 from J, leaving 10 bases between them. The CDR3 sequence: CASTSELSGNTIYF. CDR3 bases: TGTGCCAGCACTTCGGAACTCTCTGGAAACACCATATATTTT.

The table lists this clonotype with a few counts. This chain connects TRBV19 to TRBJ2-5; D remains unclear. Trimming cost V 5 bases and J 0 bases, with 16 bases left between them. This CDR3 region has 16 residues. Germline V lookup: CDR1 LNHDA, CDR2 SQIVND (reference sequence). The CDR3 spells CASSPTYSTNQETQYF. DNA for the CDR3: TGTGCCAGTAGTCCCACTTACAGTACAAACCAAGAGACCCAGTACTTC.

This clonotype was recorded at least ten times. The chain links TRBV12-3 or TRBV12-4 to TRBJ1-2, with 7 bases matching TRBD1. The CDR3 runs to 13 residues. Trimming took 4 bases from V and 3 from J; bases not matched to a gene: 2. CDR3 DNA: TGTGCCAGCAGTTCGGGACAGCACTATGGCTACACCTTC. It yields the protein CASSSGQHYGYTF.

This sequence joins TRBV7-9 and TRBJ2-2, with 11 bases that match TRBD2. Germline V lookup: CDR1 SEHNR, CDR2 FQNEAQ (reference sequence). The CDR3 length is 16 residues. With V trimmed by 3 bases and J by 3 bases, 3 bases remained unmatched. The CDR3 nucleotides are TGTGCCAGCAGCTTTACTAGCGGGGGCGACACCGGGGAGCTGTTTTTT. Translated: CASSFTSGGDTGELFF.

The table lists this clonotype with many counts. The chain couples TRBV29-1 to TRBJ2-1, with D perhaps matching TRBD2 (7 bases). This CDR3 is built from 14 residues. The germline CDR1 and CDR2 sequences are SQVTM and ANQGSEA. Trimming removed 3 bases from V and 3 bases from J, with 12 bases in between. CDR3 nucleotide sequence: TGCAGCGTTGAGAGGGGAGGGGGCTACAATGAGCAGTTCTTC. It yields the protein CSVERGGGYNEQFF.

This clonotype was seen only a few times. CDR3 region: CASSLAGRQTYTGELFF. The CDR3 region has the DNA TGTGCCAGCAGCTTAGCGGGCCGACAAACTTACACCGGGGAGCTGTTTTTT. This chain links TRBV7-6 with TRBJ2-2; D remains unclear. CDR1 SGHVS and CDR2 FNYEAQ come from the germline V gene. Deletions cut 0 bases from V and 3 bases from J, with 14 bases between. The CDR3 length is 17 residues.

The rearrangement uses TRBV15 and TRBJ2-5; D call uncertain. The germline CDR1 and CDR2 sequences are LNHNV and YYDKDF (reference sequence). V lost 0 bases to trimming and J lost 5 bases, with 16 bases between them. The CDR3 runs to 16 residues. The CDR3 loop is CATSRDAPNRAETQYF. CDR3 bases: TGTGCCACCAGCAGAGATGCCCCCAATCGAGCGGAGACCCAGTACTTC.

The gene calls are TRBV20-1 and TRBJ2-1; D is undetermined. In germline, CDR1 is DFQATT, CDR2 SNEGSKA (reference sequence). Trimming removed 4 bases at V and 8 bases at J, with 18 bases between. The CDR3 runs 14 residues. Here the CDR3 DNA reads TGCAGTGCTACTCACACGCAACTTTACGATGAGCAGTTCTTC. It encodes CSATHTQLYDEQFF.

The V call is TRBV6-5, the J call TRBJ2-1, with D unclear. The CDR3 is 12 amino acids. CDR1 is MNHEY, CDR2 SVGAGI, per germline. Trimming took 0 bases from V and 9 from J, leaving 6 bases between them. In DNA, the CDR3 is TGTGCCAGCAGTTACTCCCTCAGTGAGCAGTTCTTC. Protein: CASSYSLSEQFF.

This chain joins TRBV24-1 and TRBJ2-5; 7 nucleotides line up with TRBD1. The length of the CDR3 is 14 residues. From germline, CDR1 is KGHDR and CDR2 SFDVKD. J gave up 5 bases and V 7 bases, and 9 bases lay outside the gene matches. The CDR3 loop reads CATSQTGPGETQYF. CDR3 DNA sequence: TGTGCCACCAGCCAGACAGGGCCCGGTGAGACCCAGTACTTC.

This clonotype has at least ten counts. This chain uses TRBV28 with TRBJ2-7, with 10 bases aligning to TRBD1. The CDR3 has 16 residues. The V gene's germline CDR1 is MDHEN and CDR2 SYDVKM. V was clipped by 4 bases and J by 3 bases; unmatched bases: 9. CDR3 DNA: TGTGCCAGCAGTTCCCCCCGGGACAGGGGTATCTACGAGCAGTACTTC. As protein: CASSSPRDRGIYEQYF.

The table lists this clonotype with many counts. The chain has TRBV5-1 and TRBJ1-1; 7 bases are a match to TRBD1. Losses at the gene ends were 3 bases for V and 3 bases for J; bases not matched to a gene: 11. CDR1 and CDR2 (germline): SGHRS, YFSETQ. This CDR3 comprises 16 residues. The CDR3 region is CASSSHPQGVDTEAFF. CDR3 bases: TGCGCCAGCAGCTCGCACCCGCAGGGGGTGGACACTGAAGCTTTCTTT.

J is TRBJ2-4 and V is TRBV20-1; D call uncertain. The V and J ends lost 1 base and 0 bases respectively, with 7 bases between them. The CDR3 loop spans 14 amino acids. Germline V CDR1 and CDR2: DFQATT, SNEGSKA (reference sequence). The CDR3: CSARVPIAKNIQYF. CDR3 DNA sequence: TGCAGTGCTAGAGTCCCCATAGCCAAAAACATTCAGTACTTC.

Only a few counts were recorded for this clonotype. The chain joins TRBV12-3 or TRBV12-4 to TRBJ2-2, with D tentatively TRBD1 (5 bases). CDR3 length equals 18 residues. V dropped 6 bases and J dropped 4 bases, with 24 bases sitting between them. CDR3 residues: CASSSPLGVGVRTGELFF. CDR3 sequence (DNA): TGTGCCAGCAGCTCGCCCCTAGGCGTAGGGGTTCGCACCGGGGAGCTGTTTTTT.

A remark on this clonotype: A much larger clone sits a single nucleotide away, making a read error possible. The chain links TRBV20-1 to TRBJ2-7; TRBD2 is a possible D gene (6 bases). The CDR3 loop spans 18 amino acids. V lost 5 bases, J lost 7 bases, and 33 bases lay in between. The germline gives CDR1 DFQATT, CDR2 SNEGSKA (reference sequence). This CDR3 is CSAEATREQSNIHNEQYF. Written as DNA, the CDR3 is TGCAGTGCTGAAGCGACTAGAGAACAATCAAATATACACAATGAGCAGTACTTC.

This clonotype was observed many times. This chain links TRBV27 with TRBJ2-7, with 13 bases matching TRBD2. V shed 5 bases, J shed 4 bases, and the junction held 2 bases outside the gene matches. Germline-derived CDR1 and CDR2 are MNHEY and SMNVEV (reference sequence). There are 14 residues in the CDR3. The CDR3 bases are TGTGCCAGCAGTCGACTAGCGGGGGGATACGAGCAGTACTTC. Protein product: CASSRLAGGYEQYF.

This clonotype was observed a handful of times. CDR3 amino acids: CASSLSAGLQPQHF. The CDR3 nucleotides read TGTGCCAGCAGTTTATCGGCAGGTTTACAGCCCCAGCATTTT. The rearrangement uses TRBV28 and TRBJ1-5; D is ambiguous. V was cut by 1 base and J by 7 bases, with 11 bases left in between. The CDR3 length is 14 residues. In germline, CDR1 is MDHEN, CDR2 SYDVKM. The full variable domain, with the rest looked up from reference TRBV28 and TRBJ1-5, is DVKVTQSSRYLVKRTGEKVFLECVQDMDHENMFWYRQDPGLGLRLIYFSYDVKMKEKGDIPEGYSVSREKKERFSLILESASTNQTSMYLCASSLSAGLQPQHFGDGTRLSIL.

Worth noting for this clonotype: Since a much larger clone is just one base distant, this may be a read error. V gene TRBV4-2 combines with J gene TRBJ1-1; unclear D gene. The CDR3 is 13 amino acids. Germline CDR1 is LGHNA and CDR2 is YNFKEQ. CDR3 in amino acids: CATSQAGNTEAFF. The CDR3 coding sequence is TGTGCCACCAGCCAAGCGGGGAACACTGAAGCTTTCTTT.

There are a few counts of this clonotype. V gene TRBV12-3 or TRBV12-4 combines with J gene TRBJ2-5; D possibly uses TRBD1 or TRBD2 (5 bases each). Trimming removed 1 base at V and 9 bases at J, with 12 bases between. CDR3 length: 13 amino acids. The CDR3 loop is CASSLEGAGAQYF. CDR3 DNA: TGTGCCAGCAGTTTAGAAGGGGCCGGGGCCCAGTACTTC.

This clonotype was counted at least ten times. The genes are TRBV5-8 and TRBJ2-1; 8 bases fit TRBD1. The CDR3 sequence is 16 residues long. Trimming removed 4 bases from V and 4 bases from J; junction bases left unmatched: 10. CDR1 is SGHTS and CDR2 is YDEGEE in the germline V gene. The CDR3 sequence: CASSPSQGAVYNEQFF. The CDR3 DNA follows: TGTGCCAGCAGCCCATCCCAGGGGGCTGTTTACAATGAGCAGTTCTTC.

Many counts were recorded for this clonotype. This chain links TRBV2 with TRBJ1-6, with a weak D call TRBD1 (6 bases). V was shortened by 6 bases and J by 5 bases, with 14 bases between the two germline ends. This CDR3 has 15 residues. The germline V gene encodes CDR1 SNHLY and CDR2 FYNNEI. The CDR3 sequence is CASSLRTADNSPLHF. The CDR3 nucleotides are TGTGCCAGCAGCCTACGGACAGCCGATAATTCACCCCTCCACTTT.

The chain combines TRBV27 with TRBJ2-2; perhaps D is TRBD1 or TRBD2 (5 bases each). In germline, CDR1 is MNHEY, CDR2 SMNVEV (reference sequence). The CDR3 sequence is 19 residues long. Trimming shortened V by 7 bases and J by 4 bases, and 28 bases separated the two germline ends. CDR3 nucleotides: TGTGCCAGCATTCGCACTTGGGGGAGCGTCGGTGGTTTCACCGGGGAGCTGTTTTTT. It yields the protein CASIRTWGSVGGFTGELFF.